This T cell receptor beta chain was retrieved from a study of type 1 regulatory T cells. Study as a whole: T-allo10 is an in vitro-generated, Tr1-enriched CD4 T cell product specific for alloantigen.

The CDR3 has 14 amino acids. With 3 bases removed from V and 4 bases from J, the gap between germline ends came to 10 bases. On this clonotype: Its antigen is as yet unknown.

T-allo10 cells from the graft donor were described as anergic, host-alloantigen-specific, and alloantigen-specific suppressors. TCRdb used MiXCR to reprocess the reads, holding one entry per CDR3 protein. The repertoire holds approximately 72,000 distinct CDR3 sequences, around 57% seen once, with about 8% in the top ten. The TCR comes from a human donor in good health. Sample: cultured T cells, either the whole culture or a sorted T cell fraction (not recorded which). Subset described: Tr1-enriched cell product generated in vitro against host alloantigens. The chain has TRBV12-3 or TRBV12-4 and TRBJ1-5; no firm D call. The CDR3 sequence: CASSLSLGNQPQHF. The CDR3 region has the DNA TGTGCCAGCAGTTTGAGCCTGGGGAATCAGCCCCAGCATTTT.